This T cell receptor (beta chain) is from a study of blood T cells in healthy people across ages (dated by TCRdb to the mid-2010s). Turning to the overall study: In model experiments, template switching captured roughly one uniquely barcoded TCR beta cDNA molecule for every two T cells. Using deep sequencing normalized with unique cDNA molecular identifiers, the study measured how TCR beta repertoire diversity changes with age. Donors of different ages were randomly distributed across sequencing lanes to avoid experimental bias. Using the same blood draw, the study looked at two additional independent replicas of 1 million unique cDNA reads for two donors, one aged 18 to 29 and the other aged 80 or older. Donors were grouped into four age groups: young (average roughly 17 years), middle-aged (about 40), aged (approximately 58) and long-lived (around 80). The study at large found these results: Because the CMV infection status of the donors was unknown, age-related changes in expanded clonotypes may potentially have been confounded. A strong correlation was found between observed TCR beta diversity and the percentage of naive T cells measured by flow cytometry. Compared with the aged group, more naive CD4+ T cells, fewer expanded clones and increased TCR diversity were shown by the long-lived group, suggesting age selection. Observed TCR beta diversity per million T cells fell roughly linearly with age, and a significant reduction was already apparent by age roughly 40. Estimates of total diversity based on one million sequenced T cells were regarded as lower bounds and as underestimates. Since profiling was done on bulk unsorted PBMCs, naive and antigen-experienced compartments could not be conclusively compared.

To prepare the library, 5' RACE was applied. The sequencer was an Illumina HiSeq 2500. A second roughly 6 to 12 cycle PCR used a sample-barcoded 5' primer and a J-beta primer mix. A unique molecular identifier was introduced onto each TCR beta cDNA molecule by a template-switch 5' adaptor carrying 12 random nucleotides. Each sample yielded at least 2.5 million CDR3-containing paired-end reads. All of the RNA was converted into first-strand cDNA using the Mint cDNA synthesis kit, with a TRBC-specific oligonucleotide serving as the primer. Following uracil-DNA glycosylase treatment, a first 18-cycle PCR with universal primers M1SS and BC2_uni_R was performed on all cDNA. As for the original processing: Each sample was normalized by randomly selecting 1 million high-quality reads, each carrying a distinct molecular identifier. Instead of being binned into consensus sequences, reads with shared molecular identifiers were discarded. CDR3 identification, clonotype clustering and error correction used MiTCR with a Q25 quality threshold and the strictest error-elimination algorithm. A nonparametric unseen species model using Euler transformation provided a lower-bound estimate of total TCR beta diversity. TCRdb's own reprocessing of the public reads used fastp at Q25 and MiXCR and kept productive beta chains. Duplicate CDR3 protein sequences are folded into a single record with the most common DNA and genes. These V and J calls rely on TCRdb rather than the paper's analysis. The sample data list about 900,000 distinct CDR3 sequences, and about 44% of these were observed just once. Around an eighth of the sample belongs to the ten largest clones.

After removal of 5 bases from V and 6 bases from J, the junction retains 10 bases not matched to a gene. Its CDR3 holds 16 amino acids, cysteine through phenylalanine. CDR3 DNA is the only sequence kept; it has 48 bases, read in frame from the first base. The CDR1 and CDR2 encoded by the germline V gene are SGHTA and FQGNSA. The donors were under 40 Caucasian individuals from Russia, aged roughly 6 to 100 years, who were systemically healthy. Each donor gave around 9.9 milliliters of peripheral blood, collected into EDTA-treated Vacutainer tubes. Ficoll-Paque density-gradient centrifugation was used to isolate PBMCs, with at least 7 million per sample. Trizol reagent was used to extract total RNA from PBMCs, with at least 5 micrograms per sample. For every donor, an aliquot of PBMCs went through flow cytometry to measure the percentages of naive CD45RAhigh/CD27high T cells. Note on this clonotype: Which antigen it targets is not known. No base quality values were provided; no much bigger clone lies one nucleotide off.

The sample was blood. The sequence was collected from a young man in good health. The rearrangement combines TRBV7-2 with TRBJ2-2; TRBD1 aligns with 9 central bases. The CDR3 region: CASSLVTGGGSGELFF. The DNA is as follows: TGTGCCAGCAGCCTAGTAACAGGGGGCGGGTCCGGGGAGCTGTTTTTT.